Listed below are T cell receptor beta chains from one sample, sequenced in a study of T cells in localized non-small cell lung cancer. Assay: immunoSEQ multiplex PCR; the TCRdb copy retains only in-frame clones and omits some. The table includes more than 2,500 clones, more than 25% detected once. Here the sequenced sample was lung tumor tissue, taken before any cancer treatment. These receptors all come from a woman aged 35 to 70 with stage III lung adenocarcinoma. The CDR3 runs from the conserved cysteine through the conserved F or W. D genes are given only for firm matches. The size entry is marked missing in some rows and otherwise reads once, few, many or a size class.

cdr3_nt: TGTGCCAGCTCACCACCGGGCCTGGTCTATGAGCAGTTCTTC
cdr3_aa: CASSPPGLVYEQFF
clone_size: NA
d_call: NA
v_call: TRBV18
j_call: TRBJ2-1

cdr3_nt: TGTGCCAGCAGTTTAGGGCAGGCTAACTATGGCTACACCTTC
cdr3_aa: CASSLGQANYGYTF
clone_size: few
d_call: NA
v_call: TRBV28
j_call: TRBJ1-2

cdr3_nt: TGTGCCAGCAGCCCGGACAGGGGGAACTATGGCTACACCTTC
cdr3_aa: CASSPDRGNYGYTF
clone_size: few
d_call: TRBD1
v_call: TRBV11-3
j_call: TRBJ1-2

cdr3_nt: TGTGCCAGCAGTTCGTTCAGGGAGCTTGCTGAAGCTTTCTTT
cdr3_aa: CASSSFRELAEAFF
clone_size: NA
d_call: NA
v_call: TRBV6-8
j_call: TRBJ1-1

cdr3_nt: TGTGCCAGCAGCAAGGACAGGGGTACGCAAGAGACCCAGTACTTC
cdr3_aa: CASSKDRGTQETQYF
clone_size: few
d_call: TRBD1
v_call: TRBV11-3
j_call: TRBJ2-5

cdr3_nt: TGTGCCAGCAGCTCACTTCTACGGACAGCAGACTATGGCTACACCTTC
cdr3_aa: CASSSLLRTADYGYTF
clone_size: NA
d_call: NA
v_call: TRBV11-3
j_call: TRBJ1-2

cdr3_nt: TGTGCCACCAGCAGAGTTAGCGGGAGTGACAATGAGCAGTTCTTC
cdr3_aa: CATSRVSGSDNEQFF
clone_size: NA
d_call: TRBD2
v_call: TRBV15
j_call: TRBJ2-1

cdr3_nt: TGCGCCAGCAGCTTACGCTCCGGGACTAGCGGGAATTACGAGCAGTACTTC
cdr3_aa: CASSLRSGTSGNYEQYF
clone_size: NA
d_call: TRBD2
v_call: TRBV5-1
j_call: TRBJ2-7

cdr3_nt: TGTGCCAGTACCCGGACCGAAGTTGATGGCTACACCTTC
cdr3_aa: CASTRTEVDGYTF
clone_size: NA
d_call: NA
v_call: TRBV19
j_call: TRBJ1-2

cdr3_nt: TGTGCCAGCAGCCAAGATGGGGGCGGCCCCCGGCAGTCGGAGCAGTTCTTC
cdr3_aa: CASSQDGGGPRQSEQFF
clone_size: NA
d_call: NA
v_call: TRBV14
j_call: TRBJ2-1

cdr3_nt: TGTGCCATCAGTCACAACGGAGACGGCTATCAGCCCCAGCATTTT
cdr3_aa: CAISHNGDGYQPQHF
clone_size: few
d_call: NA
v_call: TRBV6-8
j_call: TRBJ1-5

cdr3_nt: TGTGCCAGCACCAACCGGGCGAAAGCCAGCAATCAGCCCCAGCATTTT
cdr3_aa: CASTNRAKASNQPQHF
clone_size: NA
d_call: NA
v_call: TRBV6-8
j_call: TRBJ1-5

cdr3_nt: TGCGCCAGCAGCTTGGCTAGCGGGGGGGAGACCCAGTACTTC
cdr3_aa: CASSLASGGETQYF
clone_size: NA
d_call: TRBD2
v_call: TRBV5-1
j_call: TRBJ2-5

cdr3_nt: TGTGCCACCAGCAGAGGGAAAGGGGGGTCGTACACCGGGGAGCTGTTTTTT
cdr3_aa: CATSRGKGGSYTGELFF
clone_size: few
d_call: NA
v_call: TRBV15
j_call: TRBJ2-2

cdr3_nt: TGTGCCAGCAGCGTAGTGGAGGGGATGGAGACCCAGTACTTC
cdr3_aa: CASSVVEGMETQYF
clone_size: few
d_call: NA
v_call: TRBV9
j_call: TRBJ2-5

cdr3_nt: TGTGCCAGCAGCTTACTTTCCGGGGGACACTACTCCTACGAGCAGTACTTC
cdr3_aa: CASSLLSGGHYSYEQYF
clone_size: NA
d_call: NA
v_call: TRBV11-3
j_call: TRBJ2-7

cdr3_nt: TGTGCCAGCAGCTTAACTAGCGGGGGGACAATTGAGCAGTTCTTC
cdr3_aa: CASSLTSGGTIEQFF
clone_size: few
d_call: TRBD2
v_call: TRBV11-3
j_call: TRBJ2-1

cdr3_nt: TGTGCCAGCAGCTTGGCGGGGGGCGCAGATACGCAGTATTTT
cdr3_aa: CASSLAGGADTQYF
clone_size: NA
d_call: TRBD2
v_call: TRBV7-1
j_call: TRBJ2-3

cdr3_nt: TGTGCCTGGAGTGAAGAGGACTACGAGCAGTACTTC
cdr3_aa: CAWSEEDYEQYF
clone_size: NA
d_call: NA
v_call: TRBV30
j_call: TRBJ2-7

cdr3_nt: TGTGCCAGCAGCCTAGGAGAGCCTAATCAGCCCCAGCATTTT
cdr3_aa: CASSLGEPNQPQHF
clone_size: once
d_call: NA
v_call: TRBV28
j_call: TRBJ1-5

cdr3_nt: TGTGCCAGCAGCGAAAACCGGGACACAGATACGCAGTATTTT
cdr3_aa: CASSENRDTDTQYF
clone_size: few
d_call: NA
v_call: TRBV25-1
j_call: TRBJ2-3

cdr3_nt: TGTGCCAGCTCACCACCTTTCCGGGAGCTGTTTTTT
cdr3_aa: CASSPPFRELFF
clone_size: NA
d_call: NA
v_call: TRBV18
j_call: TRBJ2-2

cdr3_nt: TGTGCCAGCAGTCGACAGGGAAGTTTGAACACTGAAGCTTTCTTT
cdr3_aa: CASSRQGSLNTEAFF
clone_size: few
d_call: TRBD1
v_call: TRBV6-8
j_call: TRBJ1-1

cdr3_nt: TGTGCCAGCAGCTTAGTATATAGTCCCAAAAACATTCAGTACTTC
cdr3_aa: CASSLVYSPKNIQYF
clone_size: few
d_call: NA
v_call: TRBV11-3
j_call: TRBJ2-4

cdr3_nt: TGTGCCAGCAGCGTAAGGGCTAGCGCAGGCACAGATACGCAGTATTTT
cdr3_aa: CASSVRASAGTDTQYF
clone_size: few
d_call: NA
v_call: TRBV9
j_call: TRBJ2-3

cdr3_nt: TGTGCCAGCAGTGAAGATAGCGACGGGGAGCTGTTTTTT
cdr3_aa: CASSEDSDGELFF
clone_size: medium-sized
d_call: NA
v_call: TRBV9
j_call: TRBJ2-2

cdr3_nt: TGTGCCACCAGAACAGGGGGCTCTGGAAACACCATATATTTT
cdr3_aa: CATRTGGSGNTIYF
clone_size: few
d_call: TRBD1
v_call: TRBV15
j_call: TRBJ1-3

cdr3_nt: TGTGCCAGCAGCCTCGCGACAGGAGCTTCACCCCTCCACTTT
cdr3_aa: CASSLATGASPLHF
clone_size: medium-sized
d_call: NA
v_call: TRBV11-3
j_call: TRBJ1-6

cdr3_nt: TGTGCCAGCAGCACAAAAGTACAGGGTAGCACAGATACGCAGTATTTT
cdr3_aa: CASSTKVQGSTDTQYF
clone_size: NA
d_call: NA
v_call: TRBV11-3
j_call: TRBJ2-3

cdr3_nt: TGCAGCGTTGTAACACTACAGGGTGGCTACACCTTC
cdr3_aa: CSVVTLQGGYTF
clone_size: NA
d_call: NA
v_call: TRBV29-1
j_call: TRBJ1-2

cdr3_nt: TGTGCCAGCTCACCAGATGAGAGCTATGGCTACACCTTC
cdr3_aa: CASSPDESYGYTF
clone_size: NA
d_call: NA
v_call: TRBV18
j_call: TRBJ1-2

cdr3_nt: TGTGCCAGCAGTGAAGGCCAGCTTGCAACTAATGAAAAACTGTTTTTT
cdr3_aa: CASSEGQLATNEKLFF
clone_size: few
d_call: NA
v_call: TRBV22-1
j_call: TRBJ1-4

cdr3_nt: TGTGCCAGCAGTAACAGGGGGCGCTCCTACGAGCAGTACTTC
cdr3_aa: CASSNRGRSYEQYF
clone_size: few
d_call: TRBD1
v_call: TRBV9
j_call: TRBJ2-7

cdr3_nt: TGTGCCTGGGGCCCCGGGGGGGCGGGCAATGAGCAGTTCTTC
cdr3_aa: CAWGPGGAGNEQFF
clone_size: few
d_call: TRBD2
v_call: TRBV30
j_call: TRBJ2-1

cdr3_nt: TGTGCCTGGAGTAGGGGGACAGGGGGCGCAGGGACCCAGTACTTC
cdr3_aa: CAWSRGTGGAGTQYF
clone_size: few
d_call: TRBD1
v_call: TRBV30
j_call: TRBJ2-5

cdr3_nt: TGTGCCAGCAGTGAGTCCTCCTACGAGCAGTACTTC
cdr3_aa: CASSESSYEQYF
clone_size: few
d_call: NA
v_call: TRBV6-8
j_call: TRBJ2-7

cdr3_nt: TGCGCCAGGGCTTCTACAGGGACCGGGGAGCTGTTTTTT
cdr3_aa: CARASTGTGELFF
clone_size: few
d_call: NA
v_call: TRBV10-2
j_call: TRBJ2-2

cdr3_nt: TGTGCCAGCAGCTCCCTGGGGGGGGGCAATAATTCACCCCTCCACTTT
cdr3_aa: CASSSLGGGNNSPLHF
clone_size: NA
d_call: NA
v_call: TRBV11-3
j_call: TRBJ1-6

cdr3_nt: TGTGCCAGCAGACCGGGACTAGCGATCGGGGAGCTGTTTTTT
cdr3_aa: CASRPGLAIGELFF
clone_size: few
d_call: TRBD2
v_call: TRBV6-8
j_call: TRBJ2-2

cdr3_nt: TGTGCCAGCAGTGAGGGTAGCGGGGGGGCAGATACGCAGTATTTT
cdr3_aa: CASSEGSGGADTQYF
clone_size: few
d_call: TRBD2
v_call: TRBV6-8
j_call: TRBJ2-3

cdr3_nt: TGTGCCACCAGCCCAGACAGCTCCCAAGAGACCCAGTACTTC
cdr3_aa: CATSPDSSQETQYF
clone_size: few
d_call: NA
v_call: TRBV15
j_call: TRBJ2-5

cdr3_nt: TGTGCCAGCAGCGTAGGAGGAGCCGGGACAGAGGCTACCATTCAGTACTTC
cdr3_aa: CASSVGGAGTEATIQYF
clone_size: NA
d_call: TRBD1
v_call: TRBV9
j_call: TRBJ2-4

cdr3_nt: TGTGCCTGGAGTGTAGAATTTTGGCGGTTGAACTATGGCTACACCTTC
cdr3_aa: CAWSVEFWRLNYGYTF
clone_size: NA
d_call: NA
v_call: TRBV30
j_call: TRBJ1-2

cdr3_nt: TGTGCCAGCAGCACCCGCTTACACAGGGGCCCGGGGACGCAGTATTTT
cdr3_aa: CASSTRLHRGPGTQYF
clone_size: medium-sized
d_call: TRBD1
v_call: TRBV6-8
j_call: TRBJ2-3

cdr3_nt: TGCGCCAGCAGCCCGAAAGGGACTGGAAACACCATATATTTT
cdr3_aa: CASSPKGTGNTIYF
clone_size: NA
d_call: NA
v_call: TRBV5-1
j_call: TRBJ1-3

cdr3_nt: TGTGCCAGCAGCTTATATCCTATTCAGGGCGATGAAAAACTGTTTTTT
cdr3_aa: CASSLYPIQGDEKLFF
clone_size: NA
d_call: NA
v_call: TRBV11-3
j_call: TRBJ1-4